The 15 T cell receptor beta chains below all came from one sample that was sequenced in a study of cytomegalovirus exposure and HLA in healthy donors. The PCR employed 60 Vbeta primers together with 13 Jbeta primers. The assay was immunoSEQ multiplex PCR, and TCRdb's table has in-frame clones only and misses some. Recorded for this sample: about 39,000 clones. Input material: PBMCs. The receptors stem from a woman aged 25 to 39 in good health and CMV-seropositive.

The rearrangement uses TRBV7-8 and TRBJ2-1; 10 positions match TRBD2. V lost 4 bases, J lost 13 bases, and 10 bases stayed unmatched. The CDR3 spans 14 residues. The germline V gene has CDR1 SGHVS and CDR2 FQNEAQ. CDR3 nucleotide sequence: TGTGCCAGCAGCTCTAGTCTAGCGGGGGACCCCCAGTTCTTC. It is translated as CASSSSLAGDPQFF.

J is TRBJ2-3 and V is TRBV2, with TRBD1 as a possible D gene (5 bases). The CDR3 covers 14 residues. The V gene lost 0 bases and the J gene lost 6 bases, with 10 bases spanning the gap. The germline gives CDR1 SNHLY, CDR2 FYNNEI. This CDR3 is CASSEAQGVDTQYF. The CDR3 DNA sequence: TGTGCCAGCAGTGAAGCGCAGGGTGTCGATACGCAGTATTTT.

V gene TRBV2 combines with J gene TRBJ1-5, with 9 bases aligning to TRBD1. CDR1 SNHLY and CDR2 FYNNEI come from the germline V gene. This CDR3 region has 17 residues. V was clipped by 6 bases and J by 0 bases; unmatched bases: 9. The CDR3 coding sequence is TGTGCCAGCAGGAGGACAGGGGAATTCGATAGCAATCAGCCCCAGCATTTT. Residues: CASRRTGEFDSNQPQHF. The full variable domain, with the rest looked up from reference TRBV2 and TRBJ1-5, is EPEVTQTPSHQVTQMGQEVILRCVPISNHLYFYWYRQILGQKVEFLVSFYNNEISEKSEIFDDQFSVERPDGSNFTLKIRSTKLEDSAMYFCASRRTGEFDSNQPQHFGDGTRLSIL.

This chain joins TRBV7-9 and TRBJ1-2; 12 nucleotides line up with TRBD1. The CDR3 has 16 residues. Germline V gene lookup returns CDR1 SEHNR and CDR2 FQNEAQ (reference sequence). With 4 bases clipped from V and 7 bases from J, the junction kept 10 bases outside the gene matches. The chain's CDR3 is CASSWDRGRQFGGYTF. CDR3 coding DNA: TGTGCCAGCAGCTGGGACAGGGGGCGGCAATTCGGTGGCTACACCTTC.

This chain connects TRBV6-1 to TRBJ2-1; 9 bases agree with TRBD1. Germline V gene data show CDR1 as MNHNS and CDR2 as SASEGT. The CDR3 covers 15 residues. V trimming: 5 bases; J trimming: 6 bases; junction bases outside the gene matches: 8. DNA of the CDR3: TGTGCCAGCAGTCCCGGGACAGGGTCCGTCAATGAGCAGTTCTTC. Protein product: CASSPGTGSVNEQFF.

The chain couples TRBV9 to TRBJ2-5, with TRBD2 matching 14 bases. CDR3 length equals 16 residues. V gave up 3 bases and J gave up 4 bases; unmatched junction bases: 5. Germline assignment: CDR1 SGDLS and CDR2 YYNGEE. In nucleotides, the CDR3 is TGTGCCAGCAGCGCGGGGACTAGCGGGGGAACAGAGACCCAGTACTTC. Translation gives CASSAGTSGGTETQYF.

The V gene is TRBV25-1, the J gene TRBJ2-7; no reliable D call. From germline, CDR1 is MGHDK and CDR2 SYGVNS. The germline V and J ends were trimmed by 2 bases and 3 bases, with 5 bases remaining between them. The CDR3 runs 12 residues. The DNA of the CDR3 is TGTGCCAGCAGTGAAGTGAGCTACGAGCAGTACTTC. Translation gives CASSEVSYEQYF.

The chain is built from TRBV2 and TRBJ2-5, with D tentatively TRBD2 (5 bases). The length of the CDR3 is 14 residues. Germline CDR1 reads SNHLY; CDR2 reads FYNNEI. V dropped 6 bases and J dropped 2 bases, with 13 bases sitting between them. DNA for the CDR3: TGTGCCAGCAGGACATCTGGCGGGCAAGAGACCCAGTACTTC. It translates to CASRTSGGQETQYF.

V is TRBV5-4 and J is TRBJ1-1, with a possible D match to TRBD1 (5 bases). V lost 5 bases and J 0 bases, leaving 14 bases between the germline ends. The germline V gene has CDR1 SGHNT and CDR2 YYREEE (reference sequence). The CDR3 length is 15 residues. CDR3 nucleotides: TGTGCCAGCAGAATTGGGGGGGGGATGAACACTGAAGCTTTCTTT. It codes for CASRIGGGMNTEAFF.

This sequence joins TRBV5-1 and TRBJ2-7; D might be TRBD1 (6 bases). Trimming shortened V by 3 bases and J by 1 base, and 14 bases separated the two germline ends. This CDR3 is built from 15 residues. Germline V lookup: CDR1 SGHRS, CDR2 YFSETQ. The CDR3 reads CASSSQNRVSYEQYF. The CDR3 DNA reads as TGCGCCAGCAGCTCCCAAAACAGGGTTTCCTACGAGCAGTACTTC.

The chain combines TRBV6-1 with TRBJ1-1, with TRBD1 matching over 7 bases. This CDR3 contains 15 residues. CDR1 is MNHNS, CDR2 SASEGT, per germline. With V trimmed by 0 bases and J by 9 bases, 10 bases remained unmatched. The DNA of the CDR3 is TGTGCCAGCAGTGAAGCGGATGGGGGACAGTCAAAAGCTTTCTTT. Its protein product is CASSEADGGQSKAFF.

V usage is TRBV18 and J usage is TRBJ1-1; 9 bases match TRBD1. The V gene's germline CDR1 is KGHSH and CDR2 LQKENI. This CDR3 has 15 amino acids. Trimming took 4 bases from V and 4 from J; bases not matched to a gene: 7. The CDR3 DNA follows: TGTGCCAGCTCACTCGGGACAGGGACCGGCACTGAAGCTTTCTTT. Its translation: CASSLGTGTGTEAFF.

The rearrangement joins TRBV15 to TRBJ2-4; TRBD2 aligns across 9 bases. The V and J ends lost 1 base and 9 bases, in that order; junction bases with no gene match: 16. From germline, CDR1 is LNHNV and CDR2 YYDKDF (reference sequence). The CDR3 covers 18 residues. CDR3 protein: CATSRGEILGLAGTIQYF. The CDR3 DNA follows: TGTGCCACCAGCAGAGGTGAAATTCTGGGACTAGCAGGGACCATTCAGTACTTC.

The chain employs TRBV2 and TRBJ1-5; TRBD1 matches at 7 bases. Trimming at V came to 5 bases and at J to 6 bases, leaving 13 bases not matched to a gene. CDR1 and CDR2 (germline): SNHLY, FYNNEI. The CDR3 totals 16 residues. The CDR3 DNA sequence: TGTGCCAGCAGTCGTATCGACAGGGTGGATCTTCAGCCCCAGCATTTT. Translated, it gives CASSRIDRVDLQPQHF.

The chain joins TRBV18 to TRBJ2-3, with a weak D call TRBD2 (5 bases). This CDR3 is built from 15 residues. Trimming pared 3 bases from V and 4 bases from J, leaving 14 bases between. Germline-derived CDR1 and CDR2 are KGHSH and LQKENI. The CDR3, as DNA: TGTGCCAGCTCACCCGGGGTAAATAGCGCAGATACGCAGTATTTT. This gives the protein CASSPGVNSADTQYF. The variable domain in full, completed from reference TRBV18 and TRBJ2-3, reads NAGVMQNPRHLVRRRGQEARLRCSPMKGHSHVYWYRQLPEEGLKFMVYLQKENIIDESGMPKERFSAEFPKEGPSILRIQQVVRGDSAAYFCASSPGVNSADTQYFGPGTRLTVL.